The source of this TCR beta chain is a study of Ad26.COV2.S vaccination and SARS-CoV-2 variants. Study information: Donor had been placed in the Ad26.COV2.S arm of the COV1001 trial. Whole-study findings and limits: Substantial breadth was reportedly displayed by spike-specific CD8+ and CD4+ T cell responses after vaccination.

Concerning this clone: Its target is unknown.

This CDR3 has 13 amino acids. J lost 1 base, V lost 9 bases, and 3 bases had no gene match. Per germline, CDR1 MDHEN and CDR2 SYDVKM. Treatment specified: about 20 received Ad26.COV2.S at low or high dose, single or two shots; several received placebo; per-sample allocation not given. Sampling took place 63 days after the first vaccine or placebo injection. An Ad26 vector expressing Wuhan-strain SARS-CoV-2 spike constituted the vaccine. The table came from immunoSEQ multiplex PCR; TCRdb's copy has only in-frame clones and leaves some out. The table lists hundreds of thousands of clones, about 89% of them singletons.

The J gene is TRBJ2-3, the V gene TRBV28, with TRBD2 identical over 8 bases. Specimen: peripheral blood, collected in a trial of Ad26.COV2.S vaccine versus placebo. This clonotype was sampled from a person aged 18 to 65 who received the Ad26.COV2.S COVID-19 vaccine or a placebo. Here the CDR3 DNA reads TGTGCCAGTCTAGCGGGCGGCACAGATACGCAGTATTTT. This gives the protein CASLAGGTDTQYF.